These T cell receptor beta chains were read from a single sample in a study of blood T cell repertoires in COVID-19. Assay used: immunoSEQ multiplex PCR; TCRdb lists only in-frame clones, some missing. The table has roughly 150,000 clones, about 85% seen once. The sample was peripheral blood. The receptors stem from a woman aged 60-75 years with COVID-19, enrolled during active disease. The CDR3 runs from the conserved cysteine through the conserved F or W. A D gene is named only where the DNA matches it firmly. Size values are once, few and many counts, or a class for expanded clones, and some rows have none.

J | size | V | D | DNA | CDR3
TRBJ1-6 | . | TRBV5-6 | . | TGTGCCAGCAGCTTGGTACAGGGTAAGAATTCACCCCTCCACTTT | CASSLVQGKNSPLHF
TRBJ1-1 | . | TRBV3-1/TRBV3-2 | TRBD1 | TGTGCCAGCAGCCAAGCTAGAGGGACAGGGCTGGCTTTCTTT | CASSQARGTGLAFF
TRBJ1-2 | . | TRBV5-1 | TRBD1 | TGCGCCAGCAGCCCGAGGACAGGTCTGGGGCACGGCTACACCTTC | CASSPRTGLGHGYTF
TRBJ2-5 | . | TRBV11-2 | . | TGTGCCAGCACCATATCCGGGACTCAAGAGACCCAGTACTTC | CASTISGTQETQYF
TRBJ1-1 | . | TRBV29-1 | . | TGCAGCGTTGTTCGATTGTCGGGAGGCCCCGGTATGAACACTGAAGCTTTCTTT | CSVVRLSGGPGMNTEAFF
TRBJ1-1 | hyperexpanded | TRBV6-5 | TRBD1 | TGTGCCAGCAATATACAGGGGAGCACTGAAGCTTTCTTT | CASNIQGSTEAFF
TRBJ2-3 | . | TRBV7-2 | . | TGTGCCAGCAGCCGAGGGCCTCCGGATACGCAGTATTTT | CASSRGPPDTQYF
TRBJ1-1 | . | TRBV18 | . | TGTGCCAGCTCACCAGAGGTATGGAACACTGAAGCTTTCTTT | CASSPEVWNTEAFF
TRBJ1-1 | . | TRBV5-1 | TRBD1 | TGCGCCAGCAGCCCAGGACAGGGGAGACACCTGAACACTGAAGCTTTCTTT | CASSPGQGRHLNTEAFF
TRBJ2-3 | . | TRBV6-6 | . | TGTGCCAGCGGGGGGAGCACAGATACGCAGTATTTT | CASGGSTDTQYF
TRBJ1-6 | . | TRBV30 | TRBD1 | TGTGCCTGGGGGACAGAACTGAATTCACCCCTCCACTTT | CAWGTELNSPLHF
TRBJ2-1 | . | TRBV4-1 | TRBD2 | TGCGCCAGCAGCCTCCGACTAGCGGGAGGCCCGGTAGAGCAGTTCTTC | CASSLRLAGGPVEQFF
TRBJ1-2 | few | TRBV2 | . | TGTGCCAGCACCGTCGTGTACCGGAAGGGGGGGAATGGCTACACCTTC | CASTVVYRKGGNGYTF
TRBJ1-2 | . | TRBV5-1 | TRBD1 | TGCGCCAGCAGCTTGGGTGCGGTGACAGGGAAGAACTATGGCTACACCTTC | CASSLGAVTGKNYGYTF
TRBJ1-6 | . | TRBV7-8 | TRBD1 | TGTGCCAGCAGCTTAGCTGCTGGACAGGGCACTTCACCCCTCCACTTT | CASSLAAGQGTSPLHF
TRBJ1-5 | . | TRBV19 | TRBD1 | TGTGCCAGTAGGCTGGGACAGACAAATCAGCCCCAGCATTTT | CASRLGQTNQPQHF
TRBJ2-7 | . | TRBV7-9 | . | TGTGCCAGCAGTCTAAGCGGTGACGAGCAGTACTTC | CASSLSGDEQYF
TRBJ2-3 | . | TRBV4-2 | . | TGTGCCAGCAGCCAAGTTCCAGCAGATACGCAGTATTTT | CASSQVPADTQYF
TRBJ2-7 | . | TRBV5-5 | . | TGTGCCAGCAGCTTCGGGCCCGGAAGAGGGTCCCACTCCTACGAGCAGTACTTC | CASSFGPGRGSHSYEQYF
TRBJ1-4 | . | TRBV7-9 | TRBD1 | TGTGCCAGCAGCTTAGACGGACAGGGAGGTGAAAAACTGTTTTTT | CASSLDGQGGEKLFF
TRBJ1-1 | . | TRBV19 | . | TGTGCCACCGAAACAGGGAGAAAAGCTTTCTTT | CATETGRKAFF
TRBJ1-2 | once | TRBV5-4 | . | TGTGCCAGCAGCTTGGACAGGGTTTCCTATGGCTACACCTTC | CASSLDRVSYGYTF
TRBJ1-2 | . | TRBV6-1 | . | TGTGCCAGCAGTGACGCAGGCAGCTTAAACTATGGCTACACCTTC | CASSDAGSLNYGYTF
TRBJ2-2 | . | TRBV5-1 | TRBD2 | TGCGCCAGCAGCTCCACGGCCCGGGGGGACACCGGGGAGCTGTTTTTT | CASSSTARGDTGELFF
TRBJ2-1 | . | TRBV7-3 | TRBD2 | TGTGCCAGCAGCTTAACTTCTCTAGCGGGAGGAAGGTCCTACAATGAGCAGTTCTTC | CASSLTSLAGGRSYNEQFF
TRBJ2-3 | . | TRBV5-4 | . | TGTGCCAGCAGCTTGAAGGCGGGTCTGGATACGCAGTATTTT | CASSLKAGLDTQYF
TRBJ2-3 | . | TRBV7-8 | . | TGTGCCAGCAGCCGACAGGCCAGCACAGATACGCAGTATTTT | CASSRQASTDTQYF
TRBJ1-6 | . | TRBV11-3 | . | TGTGCCAGCAGCTTGGGCAGGGCTGGAAATTCACCCCTCCACTTT | CASSLGRAGNSPLHF